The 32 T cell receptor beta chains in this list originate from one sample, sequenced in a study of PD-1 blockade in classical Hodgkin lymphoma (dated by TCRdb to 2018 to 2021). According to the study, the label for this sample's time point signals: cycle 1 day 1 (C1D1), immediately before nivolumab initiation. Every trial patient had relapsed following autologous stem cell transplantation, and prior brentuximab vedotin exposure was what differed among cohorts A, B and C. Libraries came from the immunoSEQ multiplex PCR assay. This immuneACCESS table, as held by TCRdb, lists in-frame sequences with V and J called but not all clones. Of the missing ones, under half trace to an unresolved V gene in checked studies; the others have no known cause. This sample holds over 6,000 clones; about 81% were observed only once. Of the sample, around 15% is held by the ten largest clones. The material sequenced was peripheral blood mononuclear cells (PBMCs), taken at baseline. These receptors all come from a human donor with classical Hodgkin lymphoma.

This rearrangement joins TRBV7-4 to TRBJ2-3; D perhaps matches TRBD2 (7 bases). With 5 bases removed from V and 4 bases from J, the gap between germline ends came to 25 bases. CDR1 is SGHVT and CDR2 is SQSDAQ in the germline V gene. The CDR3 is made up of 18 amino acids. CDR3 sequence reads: CASSHRALGGGLADTQYF. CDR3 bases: TGTGCCAGCAGCCACAGAGCACTGGGAGGGGGATTGGCAGATACGCAGTATTTT. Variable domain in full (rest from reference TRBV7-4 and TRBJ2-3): GAGVSQSPRYKVAKRGRDVALRCDSISGHVTLYWYRQTLGQGSEVLTYSQSDAQRDKSGRPSGRFSAERPERSVSTLKIQRTEQGDSAVYLCASSHRALGGGLADTQYFGPGTRLTVL.

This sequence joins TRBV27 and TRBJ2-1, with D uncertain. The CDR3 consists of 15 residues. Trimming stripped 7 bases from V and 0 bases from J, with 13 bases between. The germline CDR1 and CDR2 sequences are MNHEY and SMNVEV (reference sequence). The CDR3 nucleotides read TGTGCCAGCAAGCGAGGAGCCAGCTCCTACAATGAGCAGTTCTTC. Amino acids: CASKRGASSYNEQFF.

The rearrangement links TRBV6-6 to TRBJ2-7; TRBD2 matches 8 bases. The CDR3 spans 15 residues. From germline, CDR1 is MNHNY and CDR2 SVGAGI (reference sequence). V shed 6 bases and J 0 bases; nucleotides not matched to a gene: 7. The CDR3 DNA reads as TGTGCCAGCAGCCCCTCCGGGGGGGGCTCCTACGAGCAGTACTTC. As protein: CASSPSGGGSYEQYF.

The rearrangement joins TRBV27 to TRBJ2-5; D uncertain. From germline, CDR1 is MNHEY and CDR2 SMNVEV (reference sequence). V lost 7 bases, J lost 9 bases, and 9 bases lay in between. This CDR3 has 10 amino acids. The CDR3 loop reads CASTPRAQYF. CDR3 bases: TGTGCCAGCACCCCCCGCGCCCAGTACTTC.

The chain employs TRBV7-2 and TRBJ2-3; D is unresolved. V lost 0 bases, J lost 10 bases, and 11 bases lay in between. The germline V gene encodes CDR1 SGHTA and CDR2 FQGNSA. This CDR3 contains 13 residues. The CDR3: CASSLASLGPQYF. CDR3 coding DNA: TGTGCCAGCAGCTTAGCTTCTCTAGGTCCGCAGTATTTT.

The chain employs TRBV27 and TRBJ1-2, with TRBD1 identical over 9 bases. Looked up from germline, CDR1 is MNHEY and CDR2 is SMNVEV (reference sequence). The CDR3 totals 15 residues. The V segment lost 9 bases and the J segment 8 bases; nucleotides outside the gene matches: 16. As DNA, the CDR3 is TGTGCCAGTCACCCCGGACAGGGGATTGTGGGCGGCTACACCTTC. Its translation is CASHPGQGIVGGYTF.

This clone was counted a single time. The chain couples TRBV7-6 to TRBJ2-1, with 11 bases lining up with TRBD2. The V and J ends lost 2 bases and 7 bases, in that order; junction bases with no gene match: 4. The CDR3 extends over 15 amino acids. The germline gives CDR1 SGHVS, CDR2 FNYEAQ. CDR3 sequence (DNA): TGTGCCAGCAGCTTATTTAGCGGGAGGGATAATGAGCAGTTCTTC. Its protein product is CASSLFSGRDNEQFF.

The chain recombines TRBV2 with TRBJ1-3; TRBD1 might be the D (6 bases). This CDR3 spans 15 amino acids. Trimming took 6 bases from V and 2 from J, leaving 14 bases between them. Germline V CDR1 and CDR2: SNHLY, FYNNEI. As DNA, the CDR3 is TGTGCCAGCAGCGGTGGGACAACCACTGGAAACACCATATATTTT. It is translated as CASSGGTTTGNTIYF.

CDR3 DNA sequence: TGTGCCAGCAGCTTAGCCGGGACAGAGTATGGCTACACCTTC. It encodes CASSLAGTEYGYTF. The V and J genes are TRBV7-8 and TRBJ1-2; 7 bases agree with TRBD1. Germline-derived CDR1 and CDR2 are SGHVS and FQNEAQ. The CDR3 totals 14 residues. Germline trimming cut 0 bases from V and 5 bases from J; bases unmatched to any gene: 3.

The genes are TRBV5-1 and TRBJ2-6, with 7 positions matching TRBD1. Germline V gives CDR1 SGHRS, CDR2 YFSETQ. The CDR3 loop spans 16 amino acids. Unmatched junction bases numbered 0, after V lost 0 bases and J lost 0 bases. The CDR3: CASSLGDSSGANVLTF. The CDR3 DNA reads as TGCGCCAGCAGCTTGGGGGACAGCTCTGGGGCCAACGTCCTGACTTTC.

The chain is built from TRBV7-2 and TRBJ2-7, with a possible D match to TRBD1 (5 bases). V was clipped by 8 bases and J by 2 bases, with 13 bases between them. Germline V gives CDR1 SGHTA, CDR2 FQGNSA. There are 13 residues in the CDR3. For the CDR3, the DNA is TGTGCCAGCGCCCGACAGAGCCCCTACGAGCAGTACTTC. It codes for CASARQSPYEQYF.

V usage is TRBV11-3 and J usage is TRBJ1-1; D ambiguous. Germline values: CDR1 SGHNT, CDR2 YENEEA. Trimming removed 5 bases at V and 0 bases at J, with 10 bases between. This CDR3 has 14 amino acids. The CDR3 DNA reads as TGTGCCAGCAGCCCAATCCGAATGAACACTGAAGCTTTCTTT. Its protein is CASSPIRMNTEAFF.

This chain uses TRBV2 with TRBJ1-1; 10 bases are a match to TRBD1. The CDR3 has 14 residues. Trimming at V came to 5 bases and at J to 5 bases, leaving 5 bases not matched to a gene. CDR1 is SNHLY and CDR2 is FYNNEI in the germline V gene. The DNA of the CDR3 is TGTGCCAGCAGTCTACGGACAGGGGGAACTGAAGCTTTCTTT. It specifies CASSLRTGGTEAFF.

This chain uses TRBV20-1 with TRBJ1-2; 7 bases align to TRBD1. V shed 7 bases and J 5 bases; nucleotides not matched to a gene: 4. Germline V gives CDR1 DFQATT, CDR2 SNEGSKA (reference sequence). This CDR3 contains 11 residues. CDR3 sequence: CSGKTGYGYTF. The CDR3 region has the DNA TGCAGTGGCAAGACAGGGTATGGCTACACCTTC.

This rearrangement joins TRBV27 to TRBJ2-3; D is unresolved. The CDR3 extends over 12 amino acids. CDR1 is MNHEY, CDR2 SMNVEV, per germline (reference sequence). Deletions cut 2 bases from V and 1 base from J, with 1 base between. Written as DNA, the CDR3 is TGTGCCAGCAGTTTAGGCACAGATACGCAGTATTTT. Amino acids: CASSLGTDTQYF.

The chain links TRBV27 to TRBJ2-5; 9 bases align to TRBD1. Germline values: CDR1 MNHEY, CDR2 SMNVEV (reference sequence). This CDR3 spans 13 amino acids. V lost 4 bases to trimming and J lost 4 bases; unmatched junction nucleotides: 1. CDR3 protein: CASSSQGAETQYF. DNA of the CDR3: TGTGCCAGCAGTTCACAGGGGGCAGAGACCCAGTACTTC.

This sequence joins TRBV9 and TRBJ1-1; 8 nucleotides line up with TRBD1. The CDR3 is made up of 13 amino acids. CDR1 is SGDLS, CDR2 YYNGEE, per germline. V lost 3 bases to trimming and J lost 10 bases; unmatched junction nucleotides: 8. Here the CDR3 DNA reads TGTGCCAGCAGCGGTGGGATCGGACAGGGAGCTTTCTTT. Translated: CASSGGIGQGAFF.

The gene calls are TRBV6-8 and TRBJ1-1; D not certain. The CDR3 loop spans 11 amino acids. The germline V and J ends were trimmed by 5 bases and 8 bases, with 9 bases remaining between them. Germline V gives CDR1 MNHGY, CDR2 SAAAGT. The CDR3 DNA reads TGTGCCAGCAGTAGGAACTTCGAAGCTTTCTTT. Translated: CASSRNFEAFF.

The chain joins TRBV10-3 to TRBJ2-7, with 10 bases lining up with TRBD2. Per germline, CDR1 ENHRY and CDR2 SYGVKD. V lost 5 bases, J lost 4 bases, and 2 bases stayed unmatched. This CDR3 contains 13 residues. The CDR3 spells CAISRTSGYEQYF. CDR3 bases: TGTGCCATCAGTCGGACTAGCGGTTACGAGCAGTACTTC.

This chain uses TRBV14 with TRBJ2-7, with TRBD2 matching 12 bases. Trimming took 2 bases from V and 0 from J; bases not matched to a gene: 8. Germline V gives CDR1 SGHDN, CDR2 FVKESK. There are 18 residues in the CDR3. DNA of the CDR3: TGTGCCAGCAGCCAAACAGGGACTAGCGGGTTCTACTCCTACGAGCAGTACTTC. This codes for CASSQTGTSGFYSYEQYF.

CDR3 residues: CSVEDQNPPTGTNYGYTF. CDR3 sequence (DNA): TGCAGCGTTGAAGATCAAAATCCCCCCACAGGAACTAACTATGGCTACACCTTC. The V call is TRBV29-1, the J call TRBJ1-2, with D perhaps TRBD1 (5 bases). In germline, CDR1 is SQVTM, CDR2 ANQGSEA. CDR3 length: 18 amino acids. V lost 0 bases to trimming and J lost 0 bases, with 20 bases between them. The full variable domain, completed using reference TRBV29-1 and TRBJ1-2, is SAVISQKPSRDICQRGTSLTIQCQVDSQVTMMFWYRQQPGQSLTLIATANQGSEATYESGFVIDKFPISRPNLTFSTLTVSNMSPEDSSIYLCSVEDQNPPTGTNYGYTFGSGTRLTVV.

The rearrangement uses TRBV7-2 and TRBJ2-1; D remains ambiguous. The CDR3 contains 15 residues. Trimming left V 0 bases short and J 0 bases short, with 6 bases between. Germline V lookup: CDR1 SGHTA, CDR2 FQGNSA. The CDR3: CASSLALPSYNEQFF. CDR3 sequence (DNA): TGTGCCAGCAGCTTAGCTCTACCCTCCTACAATGAGCAGTTCTTC. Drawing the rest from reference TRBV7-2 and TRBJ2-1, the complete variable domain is GAGVSQSPSNKVTEKGKDVELRCDPISGHTALYWYRQSLGQGLEFLIYFQGNSAPDKSGLPSDRFSAERTGGSVSTLTIQRTQQEDSAVYLCASSLALPSYNEQFFGPGTRLTVL.

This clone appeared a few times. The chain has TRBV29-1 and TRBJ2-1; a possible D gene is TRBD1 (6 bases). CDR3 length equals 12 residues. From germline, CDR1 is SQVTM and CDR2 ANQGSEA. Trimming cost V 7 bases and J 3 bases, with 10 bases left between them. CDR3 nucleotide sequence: TGCAGCGCTTCGGACAGCTACAATGAGCAGTTCTTC. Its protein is CSASDSYNEQFF.

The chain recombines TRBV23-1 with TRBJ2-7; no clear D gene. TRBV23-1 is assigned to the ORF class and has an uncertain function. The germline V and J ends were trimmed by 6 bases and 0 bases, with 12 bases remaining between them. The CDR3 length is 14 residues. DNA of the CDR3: TGCGCCAGCAGAGGGCACTCGATCTCCTACGAGCAGTACTTC. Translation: CASRGHSISYEQYF.

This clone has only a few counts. The CDR3 loop is CASSDAGGSTDTQYF. For the CDR3, the DNA is TGTGCCAGCAGCGACGCGGGGGGCTCCACAGATACGCAGTATTTT. The V and J genes are TRBV9 and TRBJ2-3; TRBD2 matches 8 bases. Germline trimming cut 3 bases from V and 2 bases from J; bases unmatched to any gene: 5. The length of the CDR3 is 15 residues. Germline CDR1 and CDR2: SGDLS and YYNGEE.

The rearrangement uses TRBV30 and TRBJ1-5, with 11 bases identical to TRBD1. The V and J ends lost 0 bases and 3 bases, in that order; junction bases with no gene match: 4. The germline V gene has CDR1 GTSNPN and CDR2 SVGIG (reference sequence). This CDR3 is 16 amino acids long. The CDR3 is CAWSVRTGGNNQPQHF. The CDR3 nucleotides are TGTGCCTGGAGTGTTAGGACAGGGGGCAACAATCAGCCCCAGCATTTT.

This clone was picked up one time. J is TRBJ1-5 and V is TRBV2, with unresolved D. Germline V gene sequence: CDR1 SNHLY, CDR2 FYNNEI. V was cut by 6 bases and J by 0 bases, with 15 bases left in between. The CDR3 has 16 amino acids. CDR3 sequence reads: CASRASDGYSNQPQHF. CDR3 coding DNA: TGTGCCAGCAGAGCTTCGGACGGGTATAGCAATCAGCCCCAGCATTTT.

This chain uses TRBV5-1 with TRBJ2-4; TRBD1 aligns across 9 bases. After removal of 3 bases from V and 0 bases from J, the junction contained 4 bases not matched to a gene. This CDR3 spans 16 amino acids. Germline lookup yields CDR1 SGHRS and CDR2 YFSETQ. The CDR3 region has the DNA TGCGCCAGCAGCTCCCGGACAGGGGTAGCCAAAAACATTCAGTACTTC. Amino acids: CASSSRTGVAKNIQYF.

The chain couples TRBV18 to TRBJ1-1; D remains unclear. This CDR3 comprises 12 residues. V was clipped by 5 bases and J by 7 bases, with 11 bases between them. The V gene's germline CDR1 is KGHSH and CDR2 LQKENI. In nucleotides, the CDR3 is TGTGCCAGCTCATTCGACCAGGTTGAAGCTTTCTTT. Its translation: CASSFDQVEAFF.

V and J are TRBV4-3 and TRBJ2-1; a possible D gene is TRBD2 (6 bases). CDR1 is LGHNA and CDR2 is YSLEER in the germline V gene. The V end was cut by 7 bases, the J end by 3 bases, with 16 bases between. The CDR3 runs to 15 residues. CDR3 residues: CASTTGLARYNEQFF. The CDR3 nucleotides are TGCGCCAGCACCACCGGGCTAGCGCGCTACAATGAGCAGTTCTTC.

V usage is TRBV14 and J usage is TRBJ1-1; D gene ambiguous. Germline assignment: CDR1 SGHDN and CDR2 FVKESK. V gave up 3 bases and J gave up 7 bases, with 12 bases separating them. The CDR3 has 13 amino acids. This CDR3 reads CASSHPNRGEAFF. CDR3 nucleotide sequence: TGTGCCAGCAGCCACCCAAACCGGGGTGAAGCTTTCTTT. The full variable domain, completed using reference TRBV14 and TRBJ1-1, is EAGVTQFPSHSVIEKGQTVTLRCDPISGHDNLYWYRRVMGKEIKFLLHFVKESKQDESGMPNNRFLAERTGGTYSTLKVQPAELEDSGVYFCASSHPNRGEAFFGQGTRLTVV.

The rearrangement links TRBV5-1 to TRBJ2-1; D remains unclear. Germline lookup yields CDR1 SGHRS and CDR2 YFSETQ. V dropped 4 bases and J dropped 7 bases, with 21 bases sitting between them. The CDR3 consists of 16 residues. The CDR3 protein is CASSPVAPQTANEQFF. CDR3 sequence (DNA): TGCGCCAGCAGCCCGGTCGCGCCCCAAACGGCGAATGAGCAGTTCTTC.